This paragraph reports one TCR beta chain. This specimen belongs to a study of cytomegalovirus exposure and HLA in healthy donors. Losses at the gene ends were 4 bases for V and 4 bases for J; bases not matched to a gene: 7. CDR3 length: 16 amino acids. CDR1 and CDR2 (germline): MGHRA, YSYEKL. PCR primers comprised 60 Vbeta and 13 Jbeta primers. Sequencing used immunoSEQ multiplex PCR; TCRdb keeps in-frame clones, though not all of them. This sample lists over 100,000 clones; its ten largest clones have around 6.5%. The rearrangement links TRBV4-1 to TRBJ2-1; the match to TRBD2 covers 10 bases. The sample was PBMCs. This TCR derives from a man aged 40-49 years in good health and CMV-seropositive. CDR3: CASSPEAGGSYNEQFF. CDR3 nucleotide sequence: TGCGCCAGCAGCCCGGAAGCGGGAGGGTCGTACAATGAGCAGTTCTTC.